Below are 10 T cell receptor beta chains sequenced from a single sample in a study of blood T cell repertoires in COVID-19. Using immunoSEQ multiplex PCR, the repertoire was profiled, and TCRdb retains in-frame clones only, with some absent. The profile covers roughly 70,000 clones, with approximately 73% appearing a single time and approximately 15% taken by the ten largest. The sequencing input was peripheral blood. The receptors shown here come from a man between 60 and 75 years old with COVID-19, enrolled during active disease.

The CDR3 protein is CASRPGQSTKQYF. The CDR3 bases are TGTGCCAGCAGACCGGGACAGTCTACGAAGCAGTACTTC. The chain combines TRBV2 with TRBJ2-7, with TRBD1 matching 7 bases. J gave up 8 bases and V 6 bases, and 10 bases lay outside the gene matches. The V gene's germline CDR1 is SNHLY and CDR2 FYNNEI. The CDR3 covers 13 residues.

The CDR3 protein is CSVDSGTDTQYF. The CDR3 DNA sequence: TGCAGCGTTGATAGCGGCACAGATACGCAGTATTTT. The chain combines TRBV29-1 with TRBJ2-3; tentatively, D is TRBD2 (5 bases). V dropped 3 bases and J dropped 1 base, with 5 bases sitting between them. Germline assignment: CDR1 SQVTM and CDR2 ANQGSEA. The CDR3 runs 12 residues.

A few counts support this clone. The chain combines TRBV24-1 with TRBJ2-2, with D possibly TRBD1 on 6 matching bases. This CDR3 is 14 amino acids long. Trimming pared 4 bases from V and 7 bases from J, leaving 12 bases between. Germline V gene lookup returns CDR1 KGHDR and CDR2 SFDVKD. CDR3 bases: TGTGCCACCAGTGACCCACAGGGATACGGGGAGCTGTTTTTT. This sequence encodes CATSDPQGYGELFF.

This clone was recorded a few times. The gene calls are TRBV29-1 and TRBJ2-1; TRBD1 agrees at 9 bases. CDR1 and CDR2 from the germline V gene are SQVTM and ANQGSEA. J lost 2 bases, V lost 2 bases, and 4 bases had no gene match. The CDR3 length is 15 residues. The CDR3 here is CSVERRDRAYNEQFF. The CDR3 DNA reads as TGCAGCGTTGAACGCCGGGACAGGGCCTACAATGAGCAGTTCTTC.

The J gene is TRBJ2-3, the V gene TRBV3-1 (or the pseudogene TRBV3-2), with 13 bases matching TRBD2. This CDR3 has 17 amino acids. The germline CDR1 and CDR2 sequences are LGHDT and YNNKEL (reference sequence). J gave up 8 bases and V 2 bases, and 10 bases lay outside the gene matches. The CDR3 sequence is CASSQPHSGLAGTTQYF. CDR3 coding DNA: TGTGCCAGCAGCCAACCCCATTCGGGACTAGCGGGGACTACGCAGTATTTT.

The V and J genes are TRBV20-1 and TRBJ2-5, with 12 bases aligning to TRBD2. The ends lost 3 bases at V and 2 bases at J; junction bases unmatched: 10. The CDR3 runs 17 residues. Germline values: CDR1 DFQATT, CDR2 SNEGSKA (reference sequence). This chain's CDR3 is CSASLRLAGGVQETQYF. CDR3 coding DNA: TGCAGTGCTAGTCTTCGGCTAGCGGGAGGGGTTCAAGAGACCCAGTACTTC.

In DNA form, the CDR3 reads TGTGCCAGCAGCGTAGGGGCAGTACCCGGGGCCAACGTCCTGACTTTC. Residues: CASSVGAVPGANVLTF. The chain uses TRBV9 and TRBJ2-6, with unresolved D. V gave up 0 bases and J gave up 4 bases, with 11 bases separating them. CDR1 and CDR2 from the germline V gene are SGDLS and YYNGEE. This CDR3 spans 16 amino acids.

This chain links TRBV5-1 with TRBJ1-2; D perhaps matches TRBD1 (5 bases). Germline V gene sequence: CDR1 SGHRS, CDR2 YFSETQ. This CDR3 region has 14 residues. Trimming cost V 4 bases and J 4 bases, with 14 bases left between them. Here the CDR3 reads CASSPGTQAYGYTF. The DNA for the CDR3 is TGCGCCAGCAGCCCCGGGACTCAGGCCTATGGCTACACCTTC.

The V and J genes are TRBV27 and TRBJ2-3, with D perhaps TRBD1 (5 bases). This CDR3 has 16 residues. Germline V gives CDR1 MNHEY, CDR2 SMNVEV (reference sequence). The germline V and J ends were trimmed by 1 base and 4 bases, with 15 bases remaining between them. CDR3 bases: TGTGCCAGCAGTTTATTGAAGGAGTTAGGGGCAGATACGCAGTATTTT. Translating gives CASSLLKELGADTQYF.

The gene calls are TRBV13 and TRBJ2-3, with 10 bases lining up with TRBD2. Trimming at V came to 0 bases and at J to 1 base, leaving 1 base not matched to a gene. The CDR3 totals 16 residues. The germline V gene encodes CDR1 PRHDT and CDR2 FYEKMQ (reference sequence). CDR3 nucleotide sequence: TGTGCCAGCAGCTTAGGTGGACTAGCGGGCACAGATACGCAGTATTTT. It yields the protein CASSLGGLAGTDTQYF.